What follows is one TCR beta chain and its context. Its antigen is currently not known. The input lacks base qualities; no much larger clone sits a single base away. Genomic DNA was extracted with the Qiagen DNeasy kit from unsorted PBMCs and from negatively selected CD4+ and CD8+ fractions. Amplification of TCR beta CDR3 regions was done by immunoSEQ multiplex PCR with primers that anneal to V and J segments. A synthetic immune receptor repertoire was used to minimize amplification bias, and any remaining bias was removed computationally after sequencing. Regarding the original processing steps: Custom Python scripts were used to quantify repertoire diversity as the Shannon entropy index. Unsorted, CD4+ and CD8+ repertoires were analyzed separately, except for combined analyses in which CD4+ and CD8+ sequences were merged in silico. A clone was considered expanded if an increase in frequency of at least 2-fold after treatment relative to C1D1 was found, and a pseudocount of 0.5 was applied to clones undetected at baseline. Singleton clones were defined as clones with 0 or 1 copy at C1D1, and non-singleton clones were defined as clones with 2 or more copies. By matching protein sequences in sorted samples from the same patient, clones expanded in unsorted samples were annotated as CD4+, CD8+ or unknown. Wilcoxon tests were applied to paired samples to test diversity changes from C1D1 to C4D1. TCRdb's version of the immuneACCESS table is confined to in-frame rearrangements and falls short of the full clone set. An unresolved V gene accounts for under half of the shortfall where checked; the remainder is of unknown origin. V, J and clone size were drawn from that table, and D and trimming were deduced from the DNA. The sample table lists roughly 140,000 clones, under 85% of them with a count of one. The ten largest account for about 9% of the sample.

The sample's time point, from its label and the paper: cycle 2 day 1 (C2D1) of nivolumab. Relapse after autologous stem cell transplantation had occurred in all trial patients, and cohorts A, B and C were distinguished by prior brentuximab vedotin exposure. The trial cohort included more than 55 patients with relapsed/refractory classical Hodgkin lymphoma, and each patient had a best overall response of complete response, partial response or progressive disease. Single-agent nivolumab was administered to trial patients in the multi-cohort phase II CheckMate 205 trial. An independent review committee assessed best overall response using the 2007 International Working Group response criteria. Trial PBMCs were collected immediately before nivolumab initiation (C1D1) and during therapy at cycle 2 day 1 and cycle 4 day 1. Peripheral blood was collected in 8 mL Vacutainer Cell Preparation Tubes, from which PBMCs were isolated by centrifugation and then cryopreserved.

The data originate from a study of PD-1 blockade in classical Hodgkin lymphoma (dated by TCRdb to the early 2020s). Describing the broader study: Nivolumab dosing was 3 mg/kg intravenously every 2 weeks, continuing until either disease progression or unacceptable toxicity. To define a peripheral blood immune signature of response to PD-1 blockade in classical Hodgkin lymphoma, the study combined TCR beta sequencing with CyTOF. The investigation overall reported the following: Among trial patients, those achieving complete response had baseline diversity similar to that of newly diagnosed patients, while diversity was significantly lower in partial responders and progressors. The study was limited to a single clinical trial cohort, and causes of repertoire differences, possibly disease activity or prior therapy, remained undefined. CD4+ but not CD8+ TCR diversity rose significantly by C4D1 (p=0.0027 vs p=0.16), most apparent in complete responders (p=0.02). Newly diagnosed patients were reported to have lower baseline TCR diversity than healthy donors, and relapsed/refractory patients were reported to have lower baseline TCR diversity still. Patients starting nivolumab less than 1 year after ASCT had lower diversity and were excluded from later analyses to avoid confounding by immune reconstitution.

Including cysteine and phenylalanine, the CDR3 has 13 amino acids. Only the CDR3 DNA is retained, 39 bases long and in frame from the first base. CDR1 and CDR2 are read off the germline V gene as SGHTA and FQGNSA. V ends up 4 bases short and J 8 bases short, with an unmatched junction base count of 7. Sequencing was performed on peripheral blood mononuclear cells (PBMCs), taken before the second cycle of nivolumab. This sequence originates from a human donor with classical Hodgkin lymphoma. The chain links TRBV7-2 with TRBJ1-2; the junction holds 7 bases that match TRBD1. The nucleotide sequence is TGTGCCAGCAGCTCCCTCCCGGGACAGGGCTACACCTTC. Protein translation: CASSSLPGQGYTF.